This entry lists 20 T cell receptor beta chains sequenced from one sample in a study of shared clonotypes between healthy human individuals. Method: immunoSEQ multiplex PCR; TCRdb's copy keeps in-frame clones and lacks some. The sample carries around 2.5 million clones, over 85% recorded once. Input material: naive CD4+ T cells from PBMCs. Subset described: CD45RA+ positively selected. Source of these receptors: a man aged 18 to 30 in good health. Some clones in this sample may be carry-over from other donors' samples.

V and J are TRBV7-3 and TRBJ1-1; D may be TRBD1 (5 bases). The length of the CDR3 is 13 residues. The germline V gene encodes CDR1 SGHTA and CDR2 FQGTGA. Trimming removed 0 bases at V and 11 bases at J, with 13 bases between. In nucleotides, the CDR3 is TGTGCCAGCAGCTTAACGAGGGAGGGGAGGGCTTTCTTT. Translation gives CASSLTREGRAFF.

This CDR3 is CASSVQVSGNTIYF. The CDR3 coding sequence is TGTGCCAGCAGTGTTCAGGTCTCTGGAAACACCATATATTTT. The V call is TRBV6-1, the J call TRBJ1-3, with D unresolved. Germline lookup yields CDR1 MNHNS and CDR2 SASEGT. This CDR3 has 14 residues. V was shortened by 4 bases and J by 0 bases, with 7 bases between the two germline ends.

The CDR3 DNA reads as TGCGCCAGCAGCTTAACAGGGGATCTCGGGAACACTGAAGCTTTCTTT. It translates to CASSLTGDLGNTEAFF. The chain joins TRBV5-1 to TRBJ1-1, with TRBD1 identical over 7 bases. CDR1 SGHRS and CDR2 YFSETQ come from the germline V gene. This CDR3 spans 16 amino acids. V was clipped by 2 bases and J by 1 base; unmatched bases: 8.

The genes are TRBV6-5 and TRBJ2-7, with D unclear. The CDR3 has 14 residues. V lost 6 bases and J 3 bases, leaving 15 bases between the germline ends. The germline V gene has CDR1 MNHEY and CDR2 SVGAGI. The CDR3 bases are TGTGCCAGCAGAAAAGGACGCGTTTACTACGAGCAGTACTTC. Protein: CASRKGRVYYEQYF.

The CDR3 DNA reads TGTGCCAGCAGCCCCGGGCACTTGAACACCGGGGAGCTGTTTTTT. Protein: CASSPGHLNTGELFF. V is TRBV5-4 and J is TRBJ2-2; D call uncertain. Germline CDR1 SGHNT, CDR2 YYREEE (reference sequence). V was clipped by 4 bases and J by 1 base, with 11 bases between them. This CDR3 has 15 amino acids.

This clone was counted a single time. V gene TRBV6-1 combines with J gene TRBJ1-2, with D possibly matching TRBD1 (5 bases). V was cut by 6 bases and J by 1 base, with 9 bases left in between. This CDR3 is built from 13 residues. The germline CDR1 and CDR2 sequences are MNHNS and SASEGT. DNA for the CDR3: TGTGCCAGCAGCCCGACAGATAACTATGGCTACACCTTC. Encoded protein: CASSPTDNYGYTF.

This chain uses TRBV6-5 with TRBJ1-1; D call uncertain. Trimming shortened V by 4 bases and J by 1 base, and 13 bases separated the two germline ends. This CDR3 has 15 residues. Germline V gene lookup returns CDR1 MNHEY and CDR2 SVGAGI. This CDR3 reads CASSSPVPGNTEAFF. In DNA form, the CDR3 reads TGTGCCAGCAGTTCGCCGGTCCCGGGGAACACTGAAGCTTTCTTT.

J is TRBJ1-2 and V is TRBV7-3; possible D gene TRBD1, 5 bases. The CDR3 is made up of 11 amino acids. Germline V gene sequence: CDR1 SGHTA, CDR2 FQGTGA. V was trimmed by 4 bases and J by 8 bases, leaving 8 bases between them. The CDR3 here is CASSSGHGYTF. The CDR3 coding sequence is TGTGCCAGCAGCTCAGGGCACGGCTACACCTTC.

V gene TRBV28 combines with J gene TRBJ2-2, with TRBD2 matching over 7 bases. Per the germline V gene, CDR1 is MDHEN and CDR2 is SYDVKM. V shed 8 bases and J 7 bases; nucleotides not matched to a gene: 10. The CDR3 contains 14 residues. The CDR3 loop reads CASSGTTRSGELFF. In DNA form, the CDR3 reads TGTGCCAGCTCCGGGACTACCAGGAGCGGGGAGCTGTTTTTT. Combining the CDR3 with reference TRBV28 and TRBJ2-2 gives the whole variable domain DVKVTQSSRYLVKRTGEKVFLECVQDMDHENMFWYRQDPGLGLRLIYFSYDVKMKEKGDIPEGYSVSREKKERFSLILESASTNQTSMYLCASSGTTRSGELFFGEGSRLTVL.

J is TRBJ1-2 and V is TRBV5-1; 7 bases line up with TRBD1. V dropped 4 bases and J dropped 2; count of bases not matched to a gene: 8. Germline CDR1 is SGHRS and CDR2 is YFSETQ. The CDR3 extends over 15 amino acids. The CDR3 loop is CASSPQTGPNYGYTF. The CDR3 nucleotides read TGCGCCAGCAGCCCCCAGACAGGGCCCAACTATGGCTACACCTTC.

The chain links TRBV6-1 to TRBJ1-1; 9 positions match TRBD1. The germline gives CDR1 MNHNS, CDR2 SASEGT. V shed 7 bases and J 0 bases; nucleotides not matched to a gene: 6. The CDR3 runs 15 residues. CDR3 sequence (DNA): TGTGCCAGCACTGGGACAGGGAATTTGAACACTGAAGCTTTCTTT. This gives the protein CASTGTGNLNTEAFF.

V gene TRBV6-6 combines with J gene TRBJ2-7, with 8 positions matching TRBD2. V lost 4 bases and J lost 4; bases outside the gene matches: 12. The CDR3 is 16 residues long. Germline-derived CDR1 and CDR2 are MNHNY and SVGAGI (reference sequence). The CDR3 is CASSSPGSSGIYEQYF. In nucleotides, the CDR3 is TGTGCCAGCAGTTCCCCCGGGAGTAGCGGGATATACGAGCAGTACTTC.

This clone was seen only once. The rearrangement uses TRBV5-6 and TRBJ2-2; 7 nucleotides line up with TRBD1. Germline trimming cut 5 bases from V and 2 bases from J; bases unmatched to any gene: 12. The CDR3 spans 17 residues. CDR1 and CDR2 from the germline V gene are SGHDT and YYEEEE. The CDR3 DNA follows: TGTGCCAGCAGACCTACTCACAGGGGACCAAACACCGGGGAGCTGTTTTTT. Translated, it gives CASRPTHRGPNTGELFF.

Remarks on this clone: Within the sample, other DNA sequences also encode this same CDR3. This rearrangement joins TRBV5-4 to TRBJ2-1; D is unclear. The CDR3 extends over 12 amino acids. Per the germline V gene, CDR1 is SGHNT and CDR2 is YYREEE (reference sequence). V was cut by 4 bases and J by 6 bases, with 8 bases left in between. In DNA form, the CDR3 reads TGTGCCAGCAGCCTGGGCTCCAATGAGCAGTTCTTC. This translates into CASSLGSNEQFF.

V and J are TRBV7-8 and TRBJ2-7; 12 positions agree with TRBD2. After removal of 7 bases from V and 3 bases from J, the junction contained 7 bases not matched to a gene. This CDR3 is built from 15 residues. From germline, CDR1 is SGHVS and CDR2 FQNEAQ. CDR3 nucleotides: TGTGCCAGCAAGACCGGACTAGCGGGAATCTACGAGCAGTACTTC. This gives the protein CASKTGLAGIYEQYF.

In regard to this clone: Germline and junction disagree at one end, which may indicate a read error. The chain joins TRBV5-1 to TRBJ2-2; either TRBD1 or TRBD2 may supply D (5 bases each). Germline V gives CDR1 SGHRS, CDR2 YFSETQ. The CDR3 extends over 15 amino acids. CDR3: CASSLGPGPSGELFF. CDR3 DNA: TGCGCCAGCAGCTTGGGGCCGGGGCCCTCCGGTGAGCTGTTTTTT.

Here the CDR3 DNA reads TGTGCCAGTAGTGCTAGAAAGCCCATGAACACTGAAGCTTTCTTT. Translated, it gives CASSARKPMNTEAFF. The chain uses TRBV19 and TRBJ1-1; D gene unclear. There are 15 residues in the CDR3. CDR1 LNHDA and CDR2 SQIVND come from the germline V gene (reference sequence). Trimming left V 5 bases short and J 0 bases short, with 13 bases between.

This clone was seen once. The chain employs TRBV9 and TRBJ2-4, with D possibly TRBD1 on 5 matching bases. Trimming left V 0 bases short and J 8 bases short, with 18 bases between. The CDR3 spans 16 residues. Germline CDR1 is SGDLS and CDR2 is YYNGEE. CDR3 amino acids: CASSVAPRIGEDIQYF. CDR3 coding DNA: TGTGCCAGCAGCGTAGCCCCCCGGATAGGGGAAGACATTCAGTACTTC.

The chain combines TRBV28 with TRBJ2-1; D possibly corresponds to TRBD2 (5 bases). V lost 1 base to trimming and J lost 15 bases, with 10 bases between them. The CDR3 is 11 amino acids. Per the germline V gene, CDR1 is MDHEN and CDR2 is SYDVKM. CDR3 amino acids: CASSLFGVWFF. The CDR3 bases are TGTGCCAGCAGTTTATTCGGGGTATGGTTCTTC.

J is TRBJ1-4 and V is TRBV10-3; a possible D gene is TRBD1 (6 bases). CDR1 is ENHRY and CDR2 is SYGVKD in the germline V gene. V dropped 3 bases and J dropped 7 bases, with 12 bases sitting between them. The CDR3 contains 14 residues. Here the CDR3 reads CAISDLGASEKLFF. In nucleotides, the CDR3 is TGTGCCATCAGTGATCTGGGGGCGAGTGAAAAACTGTTTTTT.